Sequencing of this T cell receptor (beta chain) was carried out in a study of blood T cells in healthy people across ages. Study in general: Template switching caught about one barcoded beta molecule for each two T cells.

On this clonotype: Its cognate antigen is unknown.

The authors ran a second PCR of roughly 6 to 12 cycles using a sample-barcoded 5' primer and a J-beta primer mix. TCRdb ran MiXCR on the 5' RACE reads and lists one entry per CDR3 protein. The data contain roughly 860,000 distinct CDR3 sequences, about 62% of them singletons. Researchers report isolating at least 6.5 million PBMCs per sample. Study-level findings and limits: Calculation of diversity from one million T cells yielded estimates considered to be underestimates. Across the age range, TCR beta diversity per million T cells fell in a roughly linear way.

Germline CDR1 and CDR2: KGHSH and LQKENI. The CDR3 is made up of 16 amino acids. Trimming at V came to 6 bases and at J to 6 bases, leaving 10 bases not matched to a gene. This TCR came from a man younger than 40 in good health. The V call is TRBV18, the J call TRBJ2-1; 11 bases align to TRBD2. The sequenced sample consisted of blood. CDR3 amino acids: CASSPSGGPGSNEQFF. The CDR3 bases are TGTGCCAGCTCTCCTAGCGGGGGGCCCGGCTCCAATGAGCAGTTCTTC.